These 24 T cell receptor beta chains were all obtained from the same sample, sequenced in a study of OX40 agonist ivuxolimab in advanced cancers. To prepare the library, the immunoSEQ multiplex PCR assay was applied. Held by TCRdb, this immuneACCESS table contains in-frame sequences only and omits some clones. Under half of the omission traces to an unresolved V gene where checked; the cause of the rest is unknown. The sample table lists about 70,000 clones, roughly three quarters of them with a count of one. In total, the top ten clones hold around 5% of the sample. The sequencing here drew on CD4+ or CD8+ T cells sorted from blood, taken in a trial of the OX40 agonist ivuxolimab. The receptors were gathered from an adult with an advanced solid tumor such as melanoma, head and neck, liver or kidney cancer.

This clone turned up a few times. This chain links TRBV6-5 with TRBJ2-3, with D tentatively TRBD2 (5 bases). This CDR3 has 15 amino acids. Trimming removed 0 bases at V and 0 bases at J, with 7 bases between. CDR1 and CDR2 (germline): MNHEY, SVGAGI. The CDR3 DNA reads as TGTGCCAGCAGTTACTCTAGCGTTAGCACAGATACGCAGTATTTT. Its translation is CASSYSSVSTDTQYF.

The chain employs TRBV5-1 and TRBJ1-1; D call uncertain. Germline CDR1 and CDR2: SGHRS and YFSETQ. The CDR3 totals 15 residues. Trimming removed 1 base from V and 1 base from J, with 11 bases in between. The chain's CDR3 is CASSLYGVGNTEAFF. Here the CDR3 DNA reads TGCGCCAGCAGCTTGTACGGGGTAGGGAACACTGAAGCTTTCTTT. The full variable domain, with the rest looked up from reference TRBV5-1 and TRBJ1-1, is KAGVTQTPRYLIKTRGQQVTLSCSPISGHRSVSWYQQTPGQGLQFLFEYFSETQRNKGNFPGRFSGRQFSNSRSEMNVSTLELGDSALYLCASSLYGVGNTEAFFGQGTRLTVV.

The rearrangement joins TRBV5-1 to TRBJ2-5, with a tentative D call TRBD1 (5 bases). The J call could be wrong; TRBJ2-7 is a better fit for the DNA end. This CDR3 is built from 15 residues. Germline V gene sequence: CDR1 SGHRS, CDR2 YFSETQ. Here the CDR3 DNA reads TGCGCCAGCAGCGCAAATACCCTAAGGGGCTACGAGCAGTACTTC. This translates into CASSANTLRGYEQYF.

The V gene is TRBV11-1, the J gene TRBJ2-2; tentatively, D is TRBD1 (5 bases). Germline V gene sequence: CDR1 SGHAT, CDR2 FQDESV (reference sequence). The CDR3 is made up of 12 amino acids. The V and J ends lost 5 bases and 7 bases respectively, with 8 bases between them. The CDR3 bases are TGTGCCAGCAGCCCAGGGCTCGGGGAGCTGTTTTTT. Translated: CASSPGLGELFF. The variable domain in full, completed from reference TRBV11-1 and TRBJ2-2, reads EAEVAQSPRYKITEKSQAVAFWCDPISGHATLYWYRQILGQGPELLVQFQDESVVDDSQLPKDRFSAERLKGVDSTLKIQPAELGDSAMYLCASSPGLGELFFGEGSRLTVL.

The chain uses TRBV6-5 and TRBJ1-2; a weak D match, TRBD1 (5 bases). Germline values: CDR1 MNHEY, CDR2 SVGAGI. Deletions cut 0 bases from V and 7 bases from J, with 9 bases between. The CDR3 loop spans 13 amino acids. CDR3 sequence: CASSYSKGSGYTF. CDR3 DNA: TGTGCCAGCAGTTACTCGAAGGGGAGTGGCTACACCTTC.

The V and J genes are TRBV6-5 and TRBJ1-1; D ambiguous. V lost 5 bases to trimming and J lost 1 base, with 8 bases between them. From germline, CDR1 is MNHEY and CDR2 SVGAGI. The CDR3 contains 13 residues. CDR3 residues: CASSRIRNTEAFF. The CDR3 DNA sequence: TGTGCCAGCAGTCGGATCAGGAACACTGAAGCTTTCTTT.

This rearrangement joins TRBV9 to TRBJ1-3; D gene uncertain. The V and J ends lost 1 base and 0 bases respectively, with 8 bases between them. Germline lookup yields CDR1 SGDLS and CDR2 YYNGEE. CDR3 size: 15 residues. The CDR3 DNA reads TGTGCCAGCAGCGTATTAGATGGCTCTGGAAACACCATATATTTT. The encoded protein is CASSVLDGSGNTIYF.

The J gene is TRBJ2-7, the V gene TRBV7-2; 9 bases match TRBD2. Germline CDR1 is SGHTA and CDR2 is FQGNSA. CDR3 length equals 13 residues. J was trimmed by 9 bases and V by 0 bases; bases with no gene match: 3. CDR3 nucleotide sequence: TGTGCCAGCAGCTTAGCGGCTAGCGGGGTGCAGTACTTC. Amino acid sequence: CASSLAASGVQYF.

The table lists this clone with a count of one. The J gene is TRBJ1-1, the V gene TRBV5-1; TRBD1 might be the D (5 bases). V was clipped by 2 bases and J by 7 bases, with 12 bases between them. Germline V CDR1 and CDR2: SGHRS, YFSETQ. There are 13 residues in the CDR3. CDR3 sequence (DNA): TGCGCCAGCAGCTTAGGAAGGGGCGGTGAAGCTTTCTTT. Its translation: CASSLGRGGEAFF.

The J gene is TRBJ2-1, the V gene TRBV6-4; 7 nucleotides match TRBD1. V shed 6 bases and J 8 bases; nucleotides not matched to a gene: 13. Germline CDR1 MRHNA, CDR2 SNTAGT. The length of the CDR3 is 15 residues. As DNA, the CDR3 is TGTGCCAGCAGCATCAGTAGACAGGGAGTGCATGAGCAGTTCTTC. Translation gives CASSISRQGVHEQFF.

This chain joins TRBV19 and TRBJ1-2; D remains unclear. The CDR3 contains 12 residues. V was pared by 9 bases and J by 8 bases, with 16 bases between. Germline CDR1 is LNHDA and CDR2 is SQIVND (reference sequence). CDR3: CASGTRKGGYTF. CDR3 coding DNA: TGTGCCAGCGGAACAAGGAAGGGCGGCTACACCTTC.

The rearrangement joins TRBV29-1 to TRBJ2-5, with D possibly matching TRBD1 (6 bases). Germline loops: CDR1 SQVTM, CDR2 ANQGSEA. The CDR3 length is 13 residues. The V end was cut by 8 bases, the J end by 7 bases, with 20 bases between. CDR3: CSSLDRPLGTQYF. In DNA, the CDR3 is TGCAGCTCCCTCGACAGGCCGTTGGGGACCCAGTACTTC.

The chain has TRBV7-8 and TRBJ2-7; D unresolved. This CDR3 spans 12 amino acids. V dropped 6 bases and J dropped 9 bases, with 15 bases sitting between them. Germline CDR1 is SGHVS and CDR2 is FQNEAQ. CDR3 bases: TGTGCCAGCAGTCCCAACACGGACGGGCAGTACTTC. Translation gives CASSPNTDGQYF.

The chain links TRBV4-1 to TRBJ1-2, with unresolved D. Trimming removed 1 base at V and 2 bases at J, with 14 bases between. The CDR3 runs 16 residues. In germline, CDR1 is MGHRA, CDR2 YSYEKL. CDR3 nucleotides: TGCGCCAGCAGCCAAGGGACCGGTCCCATCAACTATGGCTACACCTTC. Its protein is CASSQGTGPINYGYTF.

This chain links TRBV7-6 with TRBJ2-2; 7 nucleotides align to TRBD2. CDR3 length equals 16 residues. From germline, CDR1 is SGHVS and CDR2 FNYEAQ. Trimming took 1 base from V and 0 from J; bases not matched to a gene: 2. The CDR3 DNA reads as TGTGCCAGCAGCTTAGGAGCGGGGACGAACACCGGGGAGCTGTTTTTT. Translating it yields CASSLGAGTNTGELFF.

This clone has only a few counts. This sequence joins TRBV7-6 and TRBJ1-5; a weak D match, TRBD1 (6 bases). Germline assignment: CDR1 SGHVS and CDR2 FNYEAQ. The CDR3 sequence is 16 residues long. The ends were cut back, 4 bases at V and 2 bases at J, with 15 bases in the middle. Here the CDR3 reads CASSSRGGTGNQPQHF. CDR3 sequence (DNA): TGTGCCAGCAGCTCCAGAGGGGGGACGGGCAATCAGCCCCAGCATTTT. Full variable domain (missing parts from reference TRBV7-6 and TRBJ1-5): GAGVSQSPRYKVTKRGQDVALRCDPISGHVSLYWYRQALGQGPEFLTYFNYEAQQDKSGLPNDRFSAERPEGSISTLTIQRTEQRDSAMYRCASSSRGGTGNQPQHFGDGTRLSIL.

The V gene is TRBV10-2, the J gene TRBJ2-1; 9 positions match TRBD2. The CDR3 totals 15 residues. Germline CDR1 reads WSHSY; CDR2 reads SAAADI. The V and J ends lost 4 bases and 4 bases, in that order; junction bases with no gene match: 5. The DNA of the CDR3 is TGCGCCAGCAGTGTTGGGACTAGCCTGTACAATGAGCAGTTCTTC. Protein sequence: CASSVGTSLYNEQFF.

The rearrangement links TRBV4-3 to TRBJ1-4; D is unresolved. V lost 0 bases to trimming and J lost 8 bases, with 13 bases between them. The CDR3 length is 15 residues. Germline V gives CDR1 LGHNA, CDR2 YSLEER. The CDR3 here is CASSQDQREWEKLFF. For the CDR3, the DNA is TGCGCCAGCAGCCAAGACCAACGGGAGTGGGAAAAACTGTTTTTT.

The chain carries TRBV18 and TRBJ1-4; TRBD1 aligns across 8 bases. This CDR3 contains 16 residues. In germline, CDR1 is KGHSH, CDR2 LQKENI. The V and J ends lost 5 bases and 2 bases, in that order; junction bases with no gene match: 7. CDR3 DNA: TGTGCCAGCTCATCCGGACAGGGCGGCACTAATGAAAAACTGTTTTTT. Its translation: CASSSGQGGTNEKLFF.

The chain couples TRBV27 to TRBJ2-3, with D tentatively TRBD2 (6 bases). The CDR3 consists of 16 residues. V lost 3 bases and J 2 bases, leaving 15 bases between the germline ends. The germline CDR1 and CDR2 sequences are MNHEY and SMNVEV (reference sequence). CDR3 in DNA: TGTGCCAGCAGTTTTTTCGGACCGGGAGACACAGATACGCAGTATTTT. Translated, it gives CASSFFGPGDTDTQYF.

In this sample, this clone turned up a few times. V and J are TRBV7-8 and TRBJ1-3; D is unclear. Trimming took off 1 base at V and 2 bases at J, with 12 bases between the two ends. CDR3 length: 16 amino acids. CDR1 is SGHVS and CDR2 is FQNEAQ in the germline V gene. The CDR3 nucleotides read TGTGCCAGCAGCTTAGACACGCCGGGTACTGGAAACACCATATATTTT. Translated: CASSLDTPGTGNTIYF.

The rearrangement uses TRBV5-5 and TRBJ2-1; TRBD1 matches 10 bases. The CDR3 loop spans 16 amino acids. J was trimmed by 2 bases and V by 6 bases; bases with no gene match: 8. Germline V gene sequence: CDR1 SGHKS, CDR2 YYEKEE (reference sequence). The CDR3 reads CASTWDGTGAYNEQFF. CDR3 nucleotides: TGTGCCAGCACCTGGGACGGGACAGGGGCCTACAATGAGCAGTTCTTC. The full variable domain, with the rest looked up from reference TRBV5-5 and TRBJ2-1, is DAGVTQSPTHLIKTRGQQVTLRCSPISGHKSVSWYQQVLGQGPQFIFQYYEKEERGRGNFPDRFSARQFPNYSSELNVNALLLGDSALYLCASTWDGTGAYNEQFFGPGTRLTVL.

The chain employs TRBV5-1 and TRBJ2-3; 7 positions agree with TRBD2. Germline trimming cut 2 bases from V and 2 bases from J; bases unmatched to any gene: 5. Germline CDR1 and CDR2: SGHRS and YFSETQ. This CDR3 has 15 residues. The CDR3 reads CASSFQGLSTDTQYF. CDR3 nucleotides: TGCGCCAGCAGCTTCCAGGGACTATCCACAGATACGCAGTATTTT.

This clone was seen only once. With a much larger clone just one base away, this may be a read error. The same CDR3 arises from other DNA sequences in this sample as well. The V call is TRBV5-6, the J call TRBJ2-7; the D gene is possibly TRBD2 (5 bases). Germline V CDR1 and CDR2: SGHDT, YYEEEE. The CDR3 is 11 residues long. DNA for the CDR3: TGCGCCAGCAGCCGGGGAGTGGATGAATACTTC. Protein sequence: CASSRGVDEYF.